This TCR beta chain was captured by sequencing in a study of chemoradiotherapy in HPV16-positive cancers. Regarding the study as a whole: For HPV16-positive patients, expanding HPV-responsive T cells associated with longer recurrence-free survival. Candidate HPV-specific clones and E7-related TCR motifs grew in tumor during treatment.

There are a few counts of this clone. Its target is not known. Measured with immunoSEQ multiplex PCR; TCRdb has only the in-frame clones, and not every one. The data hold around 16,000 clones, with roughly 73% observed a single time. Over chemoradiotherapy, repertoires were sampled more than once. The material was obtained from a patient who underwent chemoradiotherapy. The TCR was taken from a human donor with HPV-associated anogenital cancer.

For the CDR3, the DNA is TGTGCCAGCAGCTTGGTGTACTCTGGGGCCAACGTCCTGACTTTC. Translating gives CASSLVYSGANVLTF. This chain joins TRBV7-9 and TRBJ2-6; no reliable D call. The CDR3 has 15 residues. Per germline, CDR1 SEHNR and CDR2 FQNEAQ (reference sequence). V lost 3 bases, J lost 0 bases, and 6 bases lay in between.